In its sample, the clone carrying this T cell receptor beta chain ranks as medium-sized (0.01 to 0.1%). The antigen is not known. The CDR3 extends over 14 amino acids. Germline CDR1 MNHEY, CDR2 SMNVEV (reference sequence). Unmatched junction bases numbered 7, after V lost 6 bases and J lost 3 bases. TCRdb re-called the PCR reads through MiXCR. The sample gives more than 35,000 clones, approximately 18% of which show up once; 5% to 8% is in the top ten. The entry originates in a study of metastatic and nonmetastatic thyroid tumors. Study as a whole: Repertoires from malignant and benign thyroid patients were compared across blood and tumor or nodule tissue.

General observations from the study: Reports indicated that malignant thyroid tumors showed significantly higher TCR beta diversity than benign nodules did, in blood and tumor.

No treatment of any kind had been given to any patient before thyroid surgery. The sample consisted of blood. This TCR came from a male donor with papillary thyroid cancer or a benign thyroid nodule (not recorded which). Some clones in this sample may be carry-over from other donors' samples. The chain is built from TRBV27 and TRBJ2-7; 8 nucleotides align to TRBD1. Here the CDR3 reads CASSRQGIVYEQYF. In DNA, the CDR3 is TGTGCCAGCAGCCGACAGGGGATAGTCTACGAGCAGTACTTC.